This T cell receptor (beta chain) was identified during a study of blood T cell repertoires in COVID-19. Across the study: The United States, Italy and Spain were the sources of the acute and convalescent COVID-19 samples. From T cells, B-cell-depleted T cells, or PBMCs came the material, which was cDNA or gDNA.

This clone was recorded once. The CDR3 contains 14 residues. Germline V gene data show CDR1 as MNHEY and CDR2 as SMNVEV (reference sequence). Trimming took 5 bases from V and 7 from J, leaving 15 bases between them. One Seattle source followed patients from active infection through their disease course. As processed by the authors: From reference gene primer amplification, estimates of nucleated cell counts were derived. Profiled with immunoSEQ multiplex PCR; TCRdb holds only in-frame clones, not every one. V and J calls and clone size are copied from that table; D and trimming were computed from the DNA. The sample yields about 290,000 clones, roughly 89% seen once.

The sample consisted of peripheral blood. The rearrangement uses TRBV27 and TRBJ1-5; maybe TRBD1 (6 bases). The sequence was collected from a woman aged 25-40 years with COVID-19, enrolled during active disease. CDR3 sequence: CASSRLGGGQPQHF. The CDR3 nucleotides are TGTGCCAGCAGTCGGCTAGGGGGGGGACAGCCCCAGCATTTT.